Following are 12 T cell receptor beta chains from one sample sequenced in a study of cytomegalovirus exposure and HLA in healthy donors. Primers for the PCR totalled 60 Vbeta and 13 Jbeta. Generated by immunoSEQ multiplex PCR, the TCRdb table keeps only in-frame clones and is missing some. The table lists about 160,000 clones, approximately 77% of them singletons, with 3.7% in the top ten. Sequencing used PBMCs. These receptors all come from a man aged 25 to 45 in good health and CMV-seropositive.

The sample holds a few counts of this clone. The gene calls are TRBV6-5 and TRBJ1-1; D is unresolved. The CDR3 is made up of 12 amino acids. CDR1 and CDR2 (germline): MNHEY, SVGAGI. The V end was cut by 7 bases, the J end by 7 bases, with 13 bases between. The CDR3 DNA follows: TGTGCCAGCATTGCGCCTCCAAATGAAGCTTTCTTT. This gives the protein CASIAPPNEAFF.

The rearrangement links TRBV6-5 to TRBJ2-7, with 8 bases identical to TRBD1. The CDR3 loop spans 15 amino acids. The germline V gene encodes CDR1 MNHEY and CDR2 SVGAGI. Germline trimming cut 0 bases from V and 5 bases from J; bases unmatched to any gene: 6. The CDR3 loop reads CASSYSTGALHEQYF. In nucleotides, the CDR3 is TGTGCCAGCAGTTACTCGACAGGGGCCCTCCACGAGCAGTACTTC.

The chain is built from TRBV5-1 and TRBJ2-7; the D is unclear. Germline V gene data show CDR1 as SGHRS and CDR2 as YFSETQ. The length of the CDR3 is 12 residues. Trimming stripped 1 base from V and 1 base from J, with 3 bases between. Written as DNA, the CDR3 is TGCGCCAGCAGCTTGCCGTCCTACGAGCAGTACTTC. This codes for CASSLPSYEQYF.

The chain recombines TRBV5-4 with TRBJ1-4; the match to TRBD1 covers 8 bases. V was clipped by 5 bases and J by 1 base; unmatched bases: 4. This CDR3 has 15 residues. Germline CDR1 reads SGHNT; CDR2 reads YYREEE (reference sequence). The CDR3 spells CASSQTGGTNEKLFF. The CDR3 nucleotides read TGTGCCAGCAGTCAAACAGGGGGAACTAATGAAAAACTGTTTTTT.

This clone was seen only a few times. V is TRBV4-2 and J is TRBJ2-3; tentatively, D is TRBD2 (6 bases). From germline, CDR1 is LGHNA and CDR2 YNFKEQ. V dropped 0 bases and J dropped 1 base, with 11 bases sitting between them. The CDR3 is made up of 16 amino acids. Here the CDR3 reads CASSQDEASGTDTQYF. CDR3 nucleotide sequence: TGTGCCAGCAGCCAAGATGAGGCTAGCGGCACAGATACGCAGTATTTT.

V gene TRBV30 combines with J gene TRBJ1-1; TRBD1 is a possible D gene (6 bases). Germline V lookup: CDR1 GTSNPN, CDR2 SVGIG (reference sequence). Trimming removed 4 bases from V and 1 base from J, with 13 bases in between. There are 14 residues in the CDR3. The CDR3 DNA is TGTGCCTGGAATTCAGGGACATCGAACACTGAAGCTTTCTTT. Encoded protein: CAWNSGTSNTEAFF.

The V and J genes are TRBV5-1 and TRBJ2-7, with 8 bases matching TRBD1. From germline, CDR1 is SGHRS and CDR2 YFSETQ. V was pared by 1 base and J by 0 bases, with 3 bases of the junction left unmatched. The CDR3 is 15 amino acids. DNA for the CDR3: TGCGCCAGCAGCTTGACGACAGGGGTCTCCTACGAGCAGTACTTC. The encoded protein is CASSLTTGVSYEQYF.

This clone was detected only once. The CDR3 loop is CASSRGTSTDTQYF. The CDR3 DNA follows: TGCGCCAGCAGCCGCGGAACTAGCACAGATACGCAGTATTTT. This sequence joins TRBV5-1 and TRBJ2-3; D is unresolved. Trimming stripped 4 bases from V and 0 bases from J, with 9 bases between. The V gene's germline CDR1 is SGHRS and CDR2 YFSETQ. This CDR3 region has 14 residues.

The J gene is TRBJ1-5, the V gene TRBV6-5, with D perhaps TRBD1 (6 bases). Germline V CDR1 and CDR2: MNHEY, SVGAGI. With 6 bases removed from V and 5 bases from J, the gap between germline ends came to 11 bases. CDR3 length: 13 amino acids. The CDR3, as DNA: TGTGCCAGCAGCCAGGGGTGGGATCAGCCCCAGCATTTT. Translated: CASSQGWDQPQHF.

V gene TRBV6-5 combines with J gene TRBJ1-2; the match to TRBD1 covers 7 bases. This CDR3 has 15 residues. Germline CDR1 reads MNHEY; CDR2 reads SVGAGI. V trimming: 0 bases; J trimming: 4 bases; junction bases outside the gene matches: 5. The CDR3 here is CASSYSLAGGYGYTF. The DNA of the CDR3 is TGTGCCAGCAGTTACTCACTGGCAGGGGGCTATGGCTACACCTTC.

The chain joins TRBV13 to TRBJ1-4; no clear D. Germline V lookup: CDR1 PRHDT, CDR2 FYEKMQ (reference sequence). The CDR3 spans 13 residues. Trimming cost V 4 bases and J 6 bases, with 9 bases left between them. CDR3 residues: CASSSSGDEKLFF. The CDR3 coding sequence is TGTGCCAGCAGCTCCTCCGGTGATGAAAAACTGTTTTTT.

This chain connects TRBV5-1 to TRBJ1-1, with D hard to call. Germline CDR1 and CDR2: SGHRS and YFSETQ. The CDR3 covers 12 residues. The V end was cut by 4 bases, the J end by 3 bases, with 7 bases between. CDR3 region: CASSIADTEAFF. As DNA, the CDR3 is TGCGCCAGCAGCATAGCTGACACTGAAGCTTTCTTT. The full variable domain, completed using reference TRBV5-1 and TRBJ1-1, is KAGVTQTPRYLIKTRGQQVTLSCSPISGHRSVSWYQQTPGQGLQFLFEYFSETQRNKGNFPGRFSGRQFSNSRSEMNVSTLELGDSALYLCASSIADTEAFFGQGTRLTVV.